This entry features one T cell receptor beta chain sequence. One Seattle source followed patients from active infection through their disease course. CDR1 is SGHNT, CDR2 YYREEE, per germline (reference sequence). Trimming left V 3 bases short and J 7 bases short, with 17 bases between. CDR3 length: 16 amino acids. Original processing methods: Estimated nucleated cell counts came from reference gene primer amplification. Clones were read by immunoSEQ multiplex PCR, and TCRdb kept only the in-frame ones, dropping some. V, J and clone size were drawn from that table, and D and trimming were deduced from the DNA. The sample shows roughly 410,000 clones, approximately 89% of them seen only once. This specimen comes from a study of blood T cell repertoires in COVID-19. Study-wide context: Whether acute or convalescent, the COVID-19 samples came from the United States, Italy and Spain. The analysed material was cDNA or gDNA that came from T cells, B-cell-depleted T cells, or PBMCs.

This sequence originates from a woman aged 40 to 50 with COVID-19, enrolled during active disease. V and J are TRBV5-4 and TRBJ1-6; D might be TRBD1 (5 bases). The specimen sequenced was peripheral blood. The CDR3 DNA follows: TGTGCCAGCAGCTCACTTCAGGGTATTGGAAATTCACCCCTCCACTTT. Translating gives CASSSLQGIGNSPLHF.